This T cell receptor beta chain was identified during a study of blood T cell repertoires in COVID-19. About the study: The samples span acute and convalescent COVID-19 from the United States, Italy and Spain. PBMCs, B-cell-depleted T cells, or T cells provided the cDNA or gDNA that made up the material.

In the authors' workflow: Reference gene primer amplification yielded estimated nucleated cell counts. Sequenced by immunoSEQ multiplex PCR; TCRdb stores in-frame clones only, minus some. The DNA gave D and trimming, while V, J and clone size come from that table. The sample records under 300,000 clones, around 81% being singletons. This clone was detected only once. This receptor was obtained from a young man who had recovered from COVID-19. Sequenced sample: peripheral blood.

CDR3 coding DNA: TGTGCCAGCAGCCTACTGAAGGGTAGCGGGGGCTACAATGAGCAGTTCTTC. It is translated as CASSLLKGSGGYNEQFF. The chain couples TRBV3-1 (or the pseudogene TRBV3-2) to TRBJ2-1; 9 nucleotides line up with TRBD2. CDR1 is LGHDT and CDR2 is YNNKEL in the germline V gene (reference sequence). The length of the CDR3 is 17 residues. V shed 4 bases and J 3 bases; nucleotides not matched to a gene: 10.